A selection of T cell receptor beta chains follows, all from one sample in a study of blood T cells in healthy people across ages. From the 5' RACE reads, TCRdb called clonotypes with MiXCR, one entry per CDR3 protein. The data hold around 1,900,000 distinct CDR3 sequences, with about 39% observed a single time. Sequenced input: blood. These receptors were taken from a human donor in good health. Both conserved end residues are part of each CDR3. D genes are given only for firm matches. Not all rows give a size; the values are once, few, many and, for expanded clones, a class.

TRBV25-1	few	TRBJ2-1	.	TGTGCCAGCAGTGGGGTGACCGTCTCCTACAATGAGCAGTTCTTC	CASSGVTVSYNEQFF
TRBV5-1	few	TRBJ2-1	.	TGCGCCAGCATCCGGGGGAGCGCCTACAATGAGCAGTTCTTC	CASIRGSAYNEQFF
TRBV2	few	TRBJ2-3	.	TGTGCCAGGGGAGAGACAGATACGCAGTATTTT	CARGETDTQYF
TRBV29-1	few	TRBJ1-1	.	TGCAGCGTCGTGTTCACTGAAGCTTTCTTT	CSVVFTEAFF
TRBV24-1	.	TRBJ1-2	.	TGTGCCACCAGTGAGGACAAGTTGCGTGGCTACACCTTC	CATSEDKLRGYTF
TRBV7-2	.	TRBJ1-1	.	TGTGCCAGCAGCTTAGACCCCGGGGCCCCAGCTTTCTTT	CASSLDPGAPAFF
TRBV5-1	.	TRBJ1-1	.	TGCGCCAGCAGGCCCCCGGGGAACACTGAAGCTTTCTTT	CASRPPGNTEAFF
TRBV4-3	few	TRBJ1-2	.	TGCGCCAGCAGCCAAGAGTACGCGGGGGGCTACACCTTC	CASSQEYAGGYTF
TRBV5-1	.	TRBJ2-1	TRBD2	TGCGCCAGCAGCTCGGCGTCCAGCGGGGGGGTTGATGAGCAGTTCTTC	CASSSASSGGVDEQFF
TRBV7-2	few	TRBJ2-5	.	TGTGCCAGCAGCTTACCCCTCAGAGTAGGAGAGACCCAGTACTTC	CASSLPLRVGETQYF
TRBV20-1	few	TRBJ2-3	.	TGCAGTGCTAGTAAACAGAGCACAGATACGCAGTATTTT	CSASKQSTDTQYF
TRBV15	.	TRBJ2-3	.	TGTGCCACCAGCAGGGACTGGGCAAGTGCAGATACGCAGTATTTT	CATSRDWASADTQYF
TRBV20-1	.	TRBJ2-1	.	TGCAGTGCTAGACGGTGGTCGGGCGATGAGCAGTTCTTC	CSARRWSGDEQFF
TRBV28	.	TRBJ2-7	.	TGTGCCAGCATCTCGGGCGATTATCCCTCCTACGAGCAGTACTTC	CASISGDYPSYEQYF
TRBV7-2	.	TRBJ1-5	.	TGTGCCAGCAGCTTAGTAGGGACTAGCGTGGGGACCCAGCATTTT	CASSLVGTSVGTQHF
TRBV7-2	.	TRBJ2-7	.	TGTGCCAGCAGCCAAGGGGGGGATAAGACCTACGAGCAGTACTTC	CASSQGGDKTYEQYF
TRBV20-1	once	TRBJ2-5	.	TGCAGTGCAAACCCGGGGCAGTCGGAGACCCAGTACTTC	CSANPGQSETQYF
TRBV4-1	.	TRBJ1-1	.	TGCGCCAGCAGCCGCTTAGGACAGAACACTGAAGCTTTCTTT	CASSRLGQNTEAFF
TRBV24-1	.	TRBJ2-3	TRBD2	TGTGCCACCAGTGATCCTAGCGGGACCACAGATACGCAGTATTTT	CATSDPSGTTDTQYF
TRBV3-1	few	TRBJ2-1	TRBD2	TGTGCCAGCAGCCAAGGGGCCCTAGCGGGGGACCCCTACAATGAGCAGTTCTTC	CASSQGALAGDPYNEQFF
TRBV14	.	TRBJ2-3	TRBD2	TGTGCCAGCACCAAAACCCCAGCGGGGGATCAGTATTTT	CASTKTPAGDQYF
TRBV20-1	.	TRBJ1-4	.	TGCAGTGCTTTGGGACCGGAGGTGGAAAAACTGTTTTTT	CSALGPEVEKLFF
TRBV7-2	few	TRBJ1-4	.	TGTGCCAGCAGCTTGGACAGCGTGAATGAAAAACTGTTTTTT	CASSLDSVNEKLFF